This T cell receptor beta chain is drawn from a study of technical replicates of blood from several donors. The CDR3 contains 15 residues. CDR1 is SNHLY, CDR2 FYNNEI, per germline. J lost 8 bases, V lost 6 bases, and 6 bases had no gene match. Libraries were prepared by immunoSEQ multiplex PCR; TCRdb keeps only in-frame clonotypes and omits some of them. The repertoire consists of about 100,000 clones, with about 94% occurring once and the leading ten covering 0.2% to 0.25%. The TCR originated in a human donor in good health. The source material was T cells isolated from PBMCs. The chain joins TRBV2 to TRBJ2-1, with 14 bases lining up with TRBD2. The CDR3 bases are TGTGCCAGCAGCGAGACTAGCGGGAGGGCCGATGAGCAGTTCTTC. Translating gives CASSETSGRADEQFF.